This T cell receptor (beta chain) was found in a study of blood T cells in healthy people across ages. It was with a sample-barcoded 5' primer and a J-beta primer mix that a second PCR of about 6 to 12 cycles was run. TCRdb re-analysed the 5' RACE reads in MiXCR, keeping a single row per CDR3 protein. Counted here are approximately 690,000 distinct CDR3 sequences, 40% to 45% occurring once; the ten biggest clones make up 30%. Study-wide results and caveats: Aged donors had fewer naive CD4+ cells and lower diversity than long-lived donors. Strong correlation was found linking TCR beta diversity to naive T cell percentage. While age rose, TCR beta diversity per million T cells dropped in a roughly linear way.

CDR3 length equals 13 residues. V lost 2 bases and J 1 base, leaving 5 bases between the germline ends. Germline V gene lookup returns CDR1 WNHNN and CDR2 SYGVQD (reference sequence). Per sample, extraction of total RNA gave at least 5.5 micrograms in every case. Comment on this clonotype: Its antigen remains unknown.

The clonotype comes from an elderly man in good health. V gene TRBV10-1 combines with J gene TRBJ1-2, with D unresolved. Source material: blood. CDR3 in amino acids: CASSEEINYGYTF. The CDR3 DNA reads as TGCGCCAGCAGTGAGGAGATTAACTATGGCTACACCTTC.